One and the same sample provided the 3 T cell receptor beta chains below, sequenced in a study of T cell responses to AZD1222 COVID-19 vaccine. TCRdb's table, derived via immunoSEQ multiplex PCR, lists solely in-frame clones and lacks some. The sample holds tens of thousands of clones; 89% are singletons and the top ten take approximately 9.3%. The material was peripheral blood, obtained 28 days after the second AZD1222 dose. The receptors stem from an adult who received the AZD1222 COVID-19 vaccine.

The chain uses TRBV9 and TRBJ1-1; D ambiguous. This CDR3 comprises 14 residues. From germline, CDR1 is SGDLS and CDR2 YYNGEE. Trimming left V 0 bases short and J 3 bases short, with 9 bases between. The CDR3 nucleotides read TGTGCCAGCAGCGTAGCTCCAGTATACACTGAAGCTTTCTTT. As protein: CASSVAPVYTEAFF.

This clone came up a few times. The chain has TRBV14 and TRBJ1-1; tentatively, D is TRBD1 (6 bases). CDR1 and CDR2 (germline): SGHDN, FVKESK. The V end lost 4 bases, the J end lost 1 base, and 13 bases lay between the germline ends. The CDR3 sequence is 15 residues long. The CDR3 DNA is TGTGCCAGCAGCCTCCGGGACAATCGGAACACTGAAGCTTTCTTT. This encodes CASSLRDNRNTEAFF.

This chain uses TRBV20-1 with TRBJ2-5; D is uncertain. The CDR3 runs to 12 residues. The germline CDR1 and CDR2 sequences are DFQATT and SNEGSKA (reference sequence). Trimming shortened V by 3 bases and J by 1 base, and 6 bases separated the two germline ends. The CDR3 coding sequence is TGCAGTGCTAGTGACTTCCAAGAGACCCAGTACTTC. This encodes CSASDFQETQYF.